These 5 T cell receptor beta chains originate from one sample sequenced in a study of T-cell reconstitution after alpha-beta-depleted transplantation in children. A TCRbeta library incorporating unique molecular identifiers was prepared. TCRdb passed the PCR reads through MiXCR, listing each CDR3 protein once. The top ten clones hold 5.5% to 8% of a sample with roughly 100,000 distinct CDR3 sequences, more than 7% of them seen once. The specimen comprised PBMCs from the stem cell graft donor, sampled from the stem cell graft. Every receptor here comes from a human donor who donated a stem cell graft to a child with congenital amegakaryocytic thrombocytopenia.

This clonotype occurred many times. V is TRBV7-6 and J is TRBJ1-1; 7 bases match TRBD1. Germline CDR1 reads SGHVS; CDR2 reads FNYEAQ. The CDR3 has 13 amino acids. V lost 6 bases and J lost 4; bases outside the gene matches: 5. The CDR3 nucleotides read TGTGCCAGCAGTCTAACAGGGGCCACTGAAGCTTTCTTT. Translated: CASSLTGATEAFF.

This clonotype came up many times. The CDR3 DNA reads as TGCGCCAGCAGCTCCGGACAGGGGGACACTGAAGCTTTCTTT. This gives the protein CASSSGQGDTEAFF. V gene TRBV5-1 combines with J gene TRBJ1-1; 10 positions match TRBD1. The germline V gene has CDR1 SGHRS and CDR2 YFSETQ. The CDR3 has 14 residues. The V segment lost 3 bases and the J segment 3 bases; nucleotides outside the gene matches: 2.

This clonotype was observed many times. This rearrangement joins TRBV20-1 to TRBJ2-5, with 10 bases that match TRBD2. Germline assignment: CDR1 DFQATT and CDR2 SNEGSKA (reference sequence). This CDR3 has 13 residues. Germline trimming cut 5 bases from V and 3 bases from J; bases unmatched to any gene: 3. This CDR3 reads CSALLAGKETQYF. CDR3 bases: TGCAGTGCTTTACTAGCGGGAAAAGAGACCCAGTACTTC.

At least ten counts were recorded for this clonotype. The rearrangement uses TRBV7-7 and TRBJ1-2; tentatively, D is TRBD1 (5 bases). Trimming cost V 5 bases and J 4 bases, with 14 bases left between them. Germline CDR1 and CDR2: SSHAT and FNYEAQ (reference sequence). The CDR3 length is 14 residues. Written as DNA, the CDR3 is TGTGCCAGCAGCCCATTGACAGAAACCTATGGCTACACCTTC. This translates into CASSPLTETYGYTF.

This clonotype was recorded many times. The rearrangement joins TRBV7-8 to TRBJ1-2; D uncertain. The CDR3 is made up of 14 amino acids. Germline V gives CDR1 SGHVS, CDR2 FQNEAQ. V lost 0 bases to trimming and J lost 4 bases, with 9 bases between them. The CDR3 DNA follows: TGTGCCAGCAGCTTAGCGGCGGATCTCTATGGCTACACCTTC. Its protein product is CASSLAADLYGYTF.